This entry features one T cell receptor (beta chain) sequence. Its binding antigen is unknown. It has no much larger one-base neighbor in the sample; base qualities were not kept. The data are from a study of OX40 agonist ivuxolimab in advanced cancers. In terms of the full investigation: Ivuxolimab, which targeted the costimulatory receptor OX40 (CD134), was an agonistic, fully human IgG2 monoclonal antibody. Three dose-escalation patients achieved partial responses, one with hepatocellular carcinoma and two with cutaneous melanoma. Peripheral TCRbeta sequencing aimed to test whether ivuxolimab altered TCR sequence diversity and caused clonal T-cell expansion. Of the approximately 50 patients in dose escalation, some 20 had hepatocellular carcinoma, approximately 15 had melanoma, 9 had renal cell carcinoma and 9 had head and neck cancer. The paper reports the monotherapy dose-escalation portion (N ≈ 50 patients) of the phase I ivuxolimab trial. In the dose-escalation cohort, approximately 82% of patients were male, and the mean age was 60 years with a range of roughly 20 to 85. Prior anti-PD-1, anti-PD-L1 or anti-CTLA-4 therapy was permitted, and 30% to 50% of dose-escalation patients had received checkpoint inhibitors. Intravenous ivuxolimab was administered to patients every 2 weeks at six dose levels: 0.01, 0.1, 0.3, 1.5, 3 and 10 mg/kg.

The CDR3 numbers 15 residues from cysteine through phenylalanine. The only DNA kept is the CDR3, 45 bases in frame from the first base. At the junction V is shortened by 6 bases and J by 0 bases; bases outside the gene matches: 5. Sequences LNHDA (CDR1) and SQIVND (CDR2) are obtained from the germline V gene (reference sequence). Here is what the overall study found, with its caveats: The antigen specificity of the clonally expanded peripheral T cells was not determined. Partial responders in the 0.1-3.0 mg/kg groups had among the lowest normalized peripheral clonal expansion, especially among CD8+ T cells. Low levels of normalized T-cell clonal expansion were also shown by some nonresponding patients. Clonal expansion of both CD4+ and CD8+ blood T cells was observed from baseline to week 6 at doses 0.1 to 3.0 mg/kg. After ivuxolimab, CD8+ T cells had more expanded clones than CD4+ T cells on average.

To sequence the TCRbeta CDR3 region, genomic DNA was isolated from the sorted cells. The immunoSEQ Assay was used to sequence the TCRbeta CDR3 regions. What TCRdb holds here is the immuneACCESS table cut down to in-frame rearrangements. Part of the clones is not present; checked against another copy, under half of the missing clones reflect an unresolved V gene, and the others are unexplained. The sample yields 50,000 to 75,000 clones; about nine tenths were counted once. Together, the top ten hold 0.35% to 0.45% of the sample. Patients with a history of autoimmune disease or receiving systemic immunosuppression were excluded from the trial. Peripheral blood for TCR sequencing was collected from all dose cohorts at baseline, on cycle 4 day 1, and on cycle 7 day 1. The samples were drawn from a first-in-human, open-label, multicenter phase I dose-escalation trial of ivuxolimab. The trial enrolled adults with locally advanced or metastatic head and neck squamous cell, hepatocellular, melanoma or renal cell carcinoma. Before TCR sequencing, CD4+ T cells and CD8+ T cells from peripheral blood were sorted into separate populations.

The material sequenced was CD4+ or CD8+ T cells sorted from blood, taken in a trial of the OX40 agonist ivuxolimab. The clonotype originates from an adult with an advanced solid tumor such as melanoma, head and neck, liver or kidney cancer. This sequence uses TRBV19 and TRBJ1-5; 7 nucleotides in the junction match TRBD1. The DNA reads as follows: TGTGCCAGTAGGCCCGGGACAGCTAGCAATCAGCCCCAGCATTTT. It codes for CASRPGTASNQPQHF.